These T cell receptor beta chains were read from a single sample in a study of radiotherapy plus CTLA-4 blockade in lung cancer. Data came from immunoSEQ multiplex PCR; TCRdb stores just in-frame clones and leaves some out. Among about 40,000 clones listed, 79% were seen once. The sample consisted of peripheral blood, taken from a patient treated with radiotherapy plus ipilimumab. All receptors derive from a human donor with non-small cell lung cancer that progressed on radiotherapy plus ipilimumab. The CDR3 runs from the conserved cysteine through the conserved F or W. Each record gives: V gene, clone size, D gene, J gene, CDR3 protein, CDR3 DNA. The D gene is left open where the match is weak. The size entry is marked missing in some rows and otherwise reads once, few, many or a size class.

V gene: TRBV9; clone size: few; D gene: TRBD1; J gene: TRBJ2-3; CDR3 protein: CASSDRDRVGDTQYF; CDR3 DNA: TGTGCCAGCAGTGATCGGGACAGGGTGGGAGATACGCAGTATTTT
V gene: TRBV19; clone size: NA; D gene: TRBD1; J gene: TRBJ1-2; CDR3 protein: CASSIPGQGASGYTF; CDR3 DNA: TGTGCCAGTAGTATCCCCGGACAGGGGGCGAGTGGCTACACCTTC
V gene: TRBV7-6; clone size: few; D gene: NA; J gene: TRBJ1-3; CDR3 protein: CASSLAGAGPMGTIYF; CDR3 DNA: TGTGCCAGCAGCTTAGCAGGGGCAGGCCCTATGGGCACCATATATTTT
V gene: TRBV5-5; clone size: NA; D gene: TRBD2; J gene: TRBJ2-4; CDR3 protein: CASSLGLAGGPGNIQYF; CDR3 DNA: TGTGCCAGCAGCCTAGGACTAGCGGGGGGCCCGGGAAACATTCAGTACTTC
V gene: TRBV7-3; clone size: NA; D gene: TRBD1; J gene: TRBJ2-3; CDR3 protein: CASSPGGTGVGGTQYF; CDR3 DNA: TGTGCCAGCAGCCCAGGGGGGACAGGGGTCGGCGGTACGCAGTATTTT
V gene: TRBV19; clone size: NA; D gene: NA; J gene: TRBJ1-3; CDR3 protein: CASSVPIRGYSGNTIYF; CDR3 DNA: TGTGCCAGTAGTGTCCCCATCAGGGGTTACTCTGGAAACACCATATATTTT
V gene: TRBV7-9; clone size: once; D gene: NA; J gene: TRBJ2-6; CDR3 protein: CASSPTRDGVNSGANVLTF; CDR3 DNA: TGTGCCAGCAGCCCGACTAGGGACGGAGTTAACTCTGGGGCCAACGTCCTGACTTTC
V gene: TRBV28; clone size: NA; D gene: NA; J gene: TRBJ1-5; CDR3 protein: CASRSTAHSNQPQHF; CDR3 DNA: TGTGCCAGCAGGTCGACAGCTCATAGCAATCAGCCCCAGCATTTT
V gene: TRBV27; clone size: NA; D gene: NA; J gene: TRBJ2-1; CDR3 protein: CASSFSGVDNEQFF; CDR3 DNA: TGTGCCAGCAGTTTTTCAGGGGTGGACAATGAGCAGTTCTTC
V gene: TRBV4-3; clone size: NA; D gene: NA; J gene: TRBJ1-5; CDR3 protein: CASSQDRWSGQPQHF; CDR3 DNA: TGCGCCAGCAGCCAAGATAGGTGGTCAGGGCAGCCCCAGCATTTT
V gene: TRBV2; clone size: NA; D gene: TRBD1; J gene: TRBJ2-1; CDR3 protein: CAGGTGALSSSYNEQFF; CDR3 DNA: TGTGCCGGAGGGACAGGAGCCCTTTCCTCCTCCTACAATGAGCAGTTCTTC
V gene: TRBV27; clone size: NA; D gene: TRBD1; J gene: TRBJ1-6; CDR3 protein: CASSLQPTGSGAPLHF; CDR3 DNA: TGTGCCAGCAGTCTTCAACCGACAGGGAGTGGGGCACCCCTCCACTTT
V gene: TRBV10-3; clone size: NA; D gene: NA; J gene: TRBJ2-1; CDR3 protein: CAISETVYNEQFF; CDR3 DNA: TGTGCCATCAGTGAGACAGTCTACAATGAGCAGTTCTTC
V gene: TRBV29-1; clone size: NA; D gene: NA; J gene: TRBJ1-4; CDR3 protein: CSVETSRQDGKLFF; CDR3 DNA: TGCAGCGTTGAGACGAGCCGACAAGATGGAAAACTGTTTTTT
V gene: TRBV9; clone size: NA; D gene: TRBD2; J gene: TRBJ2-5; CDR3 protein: CASSVALAGSETQYF; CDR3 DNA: TGTGCCAGCAGCGTAGCTCTAGCGGGGTCAGAGACCCAGTACTTC
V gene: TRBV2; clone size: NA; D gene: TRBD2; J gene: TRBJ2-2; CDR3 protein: CASAGGGTGELFF; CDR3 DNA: TGTGCCAGCGCGGGGGGGGGCACCGGGGAGCTGTTTTTT
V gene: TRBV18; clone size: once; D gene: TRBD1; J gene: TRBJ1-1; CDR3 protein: CASSPTGEYTEAFF; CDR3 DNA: TGTGCCAGCTCACCCACAGGGGAATACACTGAAGCTTTCTTT
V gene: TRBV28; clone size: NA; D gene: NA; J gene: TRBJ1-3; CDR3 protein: CASSSPSAGNTIYF; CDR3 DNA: TGTGCCAGCAGTTCCCCCTCTGCTGGAAACACCATATATTTT
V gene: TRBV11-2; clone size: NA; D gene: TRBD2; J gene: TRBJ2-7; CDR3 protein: CASSAQSRDYGQYF; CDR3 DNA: TGTGCCAGCAGCGCCCAGTCCCGGGACTACGGGCAGTACTTC
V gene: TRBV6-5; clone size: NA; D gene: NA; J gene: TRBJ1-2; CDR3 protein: CASRQPSGSYGYTF; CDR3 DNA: TGTGCCAGCAGGCAACCCTCCGGGAGCTATGGCTACACCTTC
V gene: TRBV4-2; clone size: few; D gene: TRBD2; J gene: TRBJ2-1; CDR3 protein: CASSHGLLAGGRIEQFF; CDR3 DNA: TGTGCCAGCAGCCATGGTCTTCTAGCGGGGGGGCGCATTGAGCAGTTCTTC
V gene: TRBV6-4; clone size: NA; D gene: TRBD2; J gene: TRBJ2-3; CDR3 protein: CASSDRPSGGTDTQYF; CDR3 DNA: TGTGCCAGCAGTGACCGTCCTAGCGGGGGCACAGATACGCAGTATTTT
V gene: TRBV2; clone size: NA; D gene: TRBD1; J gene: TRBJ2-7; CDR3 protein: CASRPKTGTGFDEQYF; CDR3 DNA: TGTGCCAGCAGGCCGAAAACCGGGACAGGGTTTGACGAGCAGTACTTC
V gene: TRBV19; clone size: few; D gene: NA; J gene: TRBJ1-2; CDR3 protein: CASSTDYYGYTF; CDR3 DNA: TGTGCCAGTAGCACCGACTACTATGGCTACACCTTC
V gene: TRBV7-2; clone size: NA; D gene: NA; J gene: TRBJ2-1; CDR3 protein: CASSRRGANEQFF; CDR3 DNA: TGTGCCAGCAGCCGCCGCGGGGCTAATGAGCAGTTCTTC
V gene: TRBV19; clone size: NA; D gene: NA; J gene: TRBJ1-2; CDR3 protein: CASSILANYGYTF; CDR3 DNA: TGTGCCAGTAGTATTCTAGCTAACTATGGCTACACCTTC
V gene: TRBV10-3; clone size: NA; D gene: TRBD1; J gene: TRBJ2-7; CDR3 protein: CAIRQSRQGMDEQYF; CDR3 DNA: TGTGCCATCAGGCAGAGTAGACAGGGAATGGACGAGCAGTACTTC
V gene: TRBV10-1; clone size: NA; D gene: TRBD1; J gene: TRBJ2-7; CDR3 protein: CASSPDRDIFYEQYF; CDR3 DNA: TGCGCCAGCAGTCCTGACAGGGACATATTCTACGAGCAGTACTTC
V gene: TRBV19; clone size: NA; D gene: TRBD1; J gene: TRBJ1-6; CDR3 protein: CASAKQGPSSSYNSPLHF; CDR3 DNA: TGTGCCAGTGCAAAACAGGGGCCCTCGAGCTCCTATAATTCACCCCTCCACTTT
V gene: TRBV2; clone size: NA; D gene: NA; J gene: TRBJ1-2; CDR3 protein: CASSEWTETNYGYTF; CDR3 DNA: TGTGCCAGCAGTGAATGGACAGAAACGAACTATGGCTACACCTTC
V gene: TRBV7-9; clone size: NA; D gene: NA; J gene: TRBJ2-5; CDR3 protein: CASSSGQGGRETQYF; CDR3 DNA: TGTGCCAGCAGCTCCGGTCAGGGGGGAAGAGAGACCCAGTACTTC
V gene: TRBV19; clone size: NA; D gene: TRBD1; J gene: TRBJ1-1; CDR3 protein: CASSLVDRVFGTEAFF; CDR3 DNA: TGTGCCAGTAGTCTTGTAGACAGGGTTTTTGGCACTGAAGCTTTCTTT
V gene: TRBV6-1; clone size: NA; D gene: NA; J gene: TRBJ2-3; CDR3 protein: CASSGGGGGAVADTQYF; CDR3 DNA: TGTGCCAGCAGTGGCGGCGGTGGGGGGGCCGTCGCAGATACGCAGTATTTT
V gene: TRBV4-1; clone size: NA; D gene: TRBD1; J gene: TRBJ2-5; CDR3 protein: CASSQTGVGETQYF; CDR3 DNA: TGCGCCAGCAGCCAAACAGGGGTAGGAGAGACCCAGTACTTC
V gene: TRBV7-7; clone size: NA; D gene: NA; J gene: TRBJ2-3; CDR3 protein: CASSSRASTDTQYF; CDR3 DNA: TGTGCTAGCAGCTCCAGGGCTAGCACAGATACGCAGTATTTT
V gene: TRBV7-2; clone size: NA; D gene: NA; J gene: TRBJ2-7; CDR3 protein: CASSLAYGTRYEQYF; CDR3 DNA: TGTGCCAGCAGCTTAGCGTACGGGACACGCTACGAGCAGTACTTC
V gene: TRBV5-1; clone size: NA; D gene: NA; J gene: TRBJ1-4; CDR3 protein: CASSLGEPSEKLFF; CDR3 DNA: TGCGCCAGCAGCTTGGGTGAACCTAGTGAAAAACTGTTTTTT
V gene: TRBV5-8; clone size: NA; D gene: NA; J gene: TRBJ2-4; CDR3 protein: CASSFGKNIQYF; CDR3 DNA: TGTGCCAGCAGCTTCGGCAAAAACATTCAGTACTTC
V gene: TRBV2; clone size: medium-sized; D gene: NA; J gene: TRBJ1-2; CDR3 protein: CASSETGDYGYTF; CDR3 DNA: TGTGCCAGCAGTGAGACAGGAGATTATGGCTACACCTTC
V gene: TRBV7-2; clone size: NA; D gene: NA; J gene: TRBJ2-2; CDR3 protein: CASSIGGLNTGELFF; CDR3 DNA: TGTGCCAGCAGCATAGGGGGGCTGAACACCGGGGAGCTGTTTTTT
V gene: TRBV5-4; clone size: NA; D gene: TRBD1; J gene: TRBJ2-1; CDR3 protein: CASSLAGTGAYNEQFF; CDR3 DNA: TGTGCCAGCAGCTTGGCTGGGACAGGGGCCTACAATGAGCAGTTCTTC
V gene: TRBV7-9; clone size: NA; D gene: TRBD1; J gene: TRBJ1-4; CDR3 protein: CASSSGTANEKLFF; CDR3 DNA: TGTGCCAGCAGCTCCGGGACAGCTAATGAAAAACTGTTTTTT
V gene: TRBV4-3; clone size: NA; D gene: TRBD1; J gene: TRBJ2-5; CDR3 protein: CASSQQQGAVGETQYF; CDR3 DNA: TGCGCCAGCAGCCAACAACAGGGGGCGGTGGGAGAGACCCAGTACTTC
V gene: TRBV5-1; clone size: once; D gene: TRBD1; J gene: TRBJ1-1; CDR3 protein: CASSIRQGVGTEAFF; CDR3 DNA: TGCGCCAGCAGCATCCGACAGGGTGTAGGCACTGAAGCTTTCTTT